The TCR beta chain under discussion was sequenced for a study of T cells in Graves' hyperthyroidism and ophthalmopathy. Authors of the study amplified TCR beta CDR3 regions from RNA transcripts. A first-round RT-PCR of the TCR CDR3 used the HTBI primer set. TCRdb reprocessed the multiplex PCR reads via MiXCR and lists one record per CDR3 protein. In the table there are more than 450,000 distinct CDR3 sequences, nearly 20% of which are singletons. The germline V gene has CDR1 SNHLY and CDR2 FYNNEI. The CDR3 consists of 15 residues. The J segment lost 1 base and the V segment lost 6 bases, leaving 5 bases of the junction unmatched.

The gene calls are TRBV2 and TRBJ2-2; TRBD1 matches at 7 bases. The sample comprised blood. The TCR sequence derives from a man aged 40-49 years with Graves' ophthalmopathy. This CDR3 reads CASSLTGKNTGELFF. Here the CDR3 DNA reads TGTGCCAGCAGCCTGACAGGGAAGAACACCGGGGAGCTGTTTTTT.